These 6 T cell receptor beta chains originate from one sample sequenced in a study of vaccination effects on CD4 cells after COVID-19. Subsequent to roughly 9 days of culture, CD4+ T cells were isolated. Each participant was administered two doses of either the BNT162b2 or the mRNA-1273 vaccine. The antigens these receptors bind are not known. Assay: immunoSEQ multiplex PCR; the TCRdb copy retains only in-frame clones and omits some. Of 25,000 to 35,000 clones listed, around 70% were seen once; the top ten hold about 15%. The source was CD4+ T cells from PBMCs cultured without peptide, collected after COVID-19 vaccination. The receptors derive from a human donor who received a COVID-19 vaccine.

V and J are TRBV5-8 and TRBJ2-3; 8 bases are a match to TRBD1. Trimming cost V 4 bases and J 2 bases; bases outside gene matches: 3. The CDR3 is 14 amino acids. Germline V gene lookup returns CDR1 SGHTS and CDR2 YDEGEE. CDR3 sequence (DNA): TGTGCCAGCAGCCTGGACAGGGCCACAGATACGCAGTATTTT. Translating gives CASSLDRATDTQYF.

This clone was detected a few times. The genes are TRBV5-6 and TRBJ1-1; D is unresolved. The CDR3 runs 12 residues. Trimming took 0 bases from V and 9 from J, leaving 9 bases between them. The germline V gene encodes CDR1 SGHDT and CDR2 YYEEEE. The CDR3 loop is CASSLANQKAFF. CDR3 nucleotide sequence: TGTGCCAGCAGCTTGGCCAACCAGAAAGCTTTCTTT.

V is TRBV10-3 and J is TRBJ2-1, with D unclear. Looked up from germline, CDR1 is ENHRY and CDR2 is SYGVKD. V lost 1 base and J lost 5, with 9 bases in between. The CDR3 has 14 amino acids. For the CDR3, the DNA is TGTGCCATCAGTGAGTTGGGTCTGGACAATGAGCAGTTCTTC. Translating it yields CAISELGLDNEQFF.

V and J are TRBV19 and TRBJ1-4; no firm D call. This CDR3 has 13 residues. Germline loops: CDR1 LNHDA, CDR2 SQIVND (reference sequence). Trimming took off 4 bases at V and 6 bases at J, with 9 bases between the two ends. The CDR3 sequence is CASSRLPHEKLFF. CDR3 in DNA: TGTGCCAGTAGTAGACTTCCCCATGAAAAACTGTTTTTT.

The chain links TRBV7-2 to TRBJ2-4; tentatively, D is TRBD2 (7 bases). Deletions cut 8 bases from V and 6 bases from J, with 8 bases between. Per the germline V gene, CDR1 is SGHTA and CDR2 is FQGNSA. The CDR3 is 11 residues long. The CDR3 DNA reads as TGTGCCAGCCGGGGGGCAAACATTCAGTACTTC. This sequence encodes CASRGANIQYF.

This clone was counted between two and nine times. V usage is TRBV6-5 and J usage is TRBJ2-2, with D tentatively TRBD1 (5 bases). Germline CDR1 is MNHEY and CDR2 is SVGAGI. CDR3 size: 13 residues. Trimming stripped 6 bases from V and 6 bases from J, with 11 bases between. CDR3 in amino acids: CASRRQISGELFF. Written as DNA, the CDR3 is TGTGCCAGCAGACGACAGATTTCCGGGGAGCTGTTTTTT.